Given below is one TCR beta chain in context. The sample belongs to a study of blood T cell repertoires in COVID-19. Study background: Both acute and convalescent COVID-19 samples were obtained from the United States, Italy and Spain. In each case, the material was cDNA or gDNA derived from T cells, B-cell-depleted T cells, or PBMCs.

This CDR3 is 17 amino acids long. Per the germline V gene, CDR1 is SQVTM and CDR2 is ANQGSEA. J gave up 0 bases and V 5 bases, and 10 bases lay outside the gene matches. Original methodology: Reference gene primer amplification gave estimated nucleated cell counts. Libraries were prepared by immunoSEQ multiplex PCR; TCRdb keeps only in-frame clonotypes and omits some of them. The V and J calls and clone size are taken from that table; D and trimming were inferred from the DNA. This sample has under 100,000 clones; around 80% occur once, and the top ten carry around 11%. The sequence was collected from a woman in her 40s with active or convalescent COVID-19. Material: peripheral blood. The chain has TRBV29-1 and TRBJ2-4, with 10 bases lining up with TRBD2. CDR3 sequence (DNA): TGCAGCGTTCTCGGAGCGGGAGGGCCCGGAGCCAAAAACATTCAGTACTTC. Its protein is CSVLGAGGPGAKNIQYF. Combining the CDR3 with reference TRBV29-1 and TRBJ2-4 gives the whole variable domain SAVISQKPSRDICQRGTSLTIQCQVDSQVTMMFWYRQQPGQSLTLIATANQGSEATYESGFVIDKFPISRPNLTFSTLTVSNMSPEDSSIYLCSVLGAGGPGAKNIQYFGAGTRLSVL.